The clone carrying this T cell receptor (beta chain) occurred a few times. The data are from a study of response to subunit inactivated influenza vaccine. Germline V gives CDR1 DFQATT, CDR2 SNEGSKA (reference sequence). The CDR3 has 14 residues. V lost 1 base and J lost 3, with 11 bases in between. TCRdb re-derived calls from the RT-PCR reads in MiXCR, one entry per CDR3 protein. The sample includes more than 400,000 distinct CDR3 sequences, 9.5% to 13% of them seen just once. The sequencing used PBMCs from blood, collected more than 35 days after vaccination. This TCR was sampled from a man aged 45-65 years who received an inactivated influenza vaccine. V usage is TRBV20-1 and J usage is TRBJ2-3, with D possibly TRBD2 on 5 matching bases. The chain's CDR3 is CSARGEGNTDTQYF. CDR3 in DNA: TGCAGTGCTAGAGGAGAGGGAAATACAGATACGCAGTATTTT.